The clone carrying this T cell receptor beta chain was picked up a small number of times. Its specificity is not known. The data stem from a study of vaccination effects on CD4 cells after COVID-19. Germline loops: CDR1 MRHNA, CDR2 SNTAGT. CDR3 length: 15 residues. Trimming left V 3 bases short and J 1 base short, with 10 bases between. Method: immunoSEQ multiplex PCR; TCRdb's copy keeps in-frame clones and lacks some. The sample has tens of thousands of clones; about two thirds are singletons. The ViraFEST assay expanded antigen-specific CD4+ T cells with viral peptide pools before sequencing. Subsequent to less than 13 days of culture, CD4+ T cells were isolated. Either the mRNA-1273 or the BNT162b2 vaccine was given to participants as two doses.

This chain links TRBV6-4 with TRBJ2-1; no clear D. The source was CD4+ T cells from PBMCs cultured with SARS-CoV-2 spike peptides, collected after COVID-19 vaccination. This receptor was obtained from a human donor who received a COVID-19 vaccine. This chain's CDR3 is CASSEMAGSYNEQFF. As DNA, the CDR3 is TGTGCCAGCAGTGAAATGGCAGGATCCTACAATGAGCAGTTCTTC.